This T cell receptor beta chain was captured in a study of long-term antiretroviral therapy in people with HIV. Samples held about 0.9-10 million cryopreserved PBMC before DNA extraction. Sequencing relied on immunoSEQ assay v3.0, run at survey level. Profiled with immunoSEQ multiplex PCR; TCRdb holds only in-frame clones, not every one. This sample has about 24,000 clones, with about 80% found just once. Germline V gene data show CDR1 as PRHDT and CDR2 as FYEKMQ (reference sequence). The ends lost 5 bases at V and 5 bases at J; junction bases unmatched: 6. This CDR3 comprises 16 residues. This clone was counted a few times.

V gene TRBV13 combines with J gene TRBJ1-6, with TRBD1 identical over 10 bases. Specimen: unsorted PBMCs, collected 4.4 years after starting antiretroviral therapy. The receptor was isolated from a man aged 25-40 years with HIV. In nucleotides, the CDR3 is TGTGCCAGCAGCCCCCGGACAGGGGGAAATAATTCACCCCTCCACTTT. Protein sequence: CASSPRTGGNNSPLHF.